The T cell receptor beta chain under discussion was sequenced for a study of beta chain features in type 1 diabetes. Overall study findings and caveats: In the patient group, naive, central memory and Treg TCRB repertoires seemed more alike than in the healthy donor group. People with Type 1 diabetes carried modestly yet significantly shorter TCRB CDR3s in all four CD4+ subsets.

Reverse transcribing all isolated RNA meant expressed TCRB transcripts were sequenced. Profiled with immunoSEQ multiplex PCR; TCRdb holds only in-frame clones, not every one. The sample has about 200,000 clones, approximately 11% seen once; the top ten hold roughly 1.4%. This clone appeared many times. Its target is unknown. This CDR3 is built from 12 residues. Per germline, CDR1 SGHNT and CDR2 YENEEA. V lost 0 bases and J lost 8, with 6 bases in between. The sample consisted of central memory CD4+ T cells from blood. This clonotype was sampled from a young man in good health. V and J are TRBV11-3 and TRBJ2-3; D unclear. The CDR3 is CASSLDSVTQYF. As DNA, the CDR3 is TGTGCCAGCAGCTTAGACTCGGTTACGCAGTATTTT.